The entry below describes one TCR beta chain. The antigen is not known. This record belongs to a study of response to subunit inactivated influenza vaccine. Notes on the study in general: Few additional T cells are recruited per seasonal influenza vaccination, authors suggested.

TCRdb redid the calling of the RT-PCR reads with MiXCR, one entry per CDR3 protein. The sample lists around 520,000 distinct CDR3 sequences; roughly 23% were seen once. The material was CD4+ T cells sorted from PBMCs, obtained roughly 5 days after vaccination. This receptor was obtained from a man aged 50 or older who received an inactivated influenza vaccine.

The CDR3 DNA reads TGCGCCAGCAGCGCCTATCAAGGGGCAATGGGGGAGACCCAGTACTTC. It translates to CASSAYQGAMGETQYF. J is TRBJ2-5 and V is TRBV5-1, with D perhaps TRBD1 (5 bases). The V end lost 4 bases, the J end lost 5 bases, and 21 bases lay between the germline ends. CDR1 is SGHRS, CDR2 YFSETQ, per germline. This CDR3 contains 16 residues.